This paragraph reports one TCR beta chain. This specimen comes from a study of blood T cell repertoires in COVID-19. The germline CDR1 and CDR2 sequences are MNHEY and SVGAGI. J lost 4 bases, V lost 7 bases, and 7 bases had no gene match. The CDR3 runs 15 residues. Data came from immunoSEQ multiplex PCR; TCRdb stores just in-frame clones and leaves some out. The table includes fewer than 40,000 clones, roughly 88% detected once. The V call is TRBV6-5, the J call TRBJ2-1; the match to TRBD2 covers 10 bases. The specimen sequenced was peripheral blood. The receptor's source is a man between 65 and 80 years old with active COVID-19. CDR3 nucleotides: TGTGCCAGCAATAAGCGGGAGGGGATATACAATGAGCAGTTCTTC. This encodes CASNKREGIYNEQFF.